The 23 T cell receptor beta chains below come from one sample, sequenced in a study of cytomegalovirus exposure and HLA in healthy donors. This PCR relied on a set of 60 Vbeta primers and 13 Jbeta primers. Sequenced by immunoSEQ multiplex PCR; TCRdb stores in-frame clones only, minus some. Listed are 85,000 to 90,000 clones; 15% to 17% falls within the top ten. Sequencing was performed on PBMCs. These receptor sequences come from a man in his fifties in good health and CMV-seropositive.

V gene TRBV6-5 combines with J gene TRBJ1-2; D is perhaps TRBD1 (5 bases). There are 13 residues in the CDR3. V was shortened by 6 bases and J by 8 bases, with 16 bases between the two germline ends. Germline V gene sequence: CDR1 MNHEY, CDR2 SVGAGI. The CDR3 here is CASSSDSGWGYTF. The CDR3, as DNA: TGTGCCAGCAGCTCCGATTCAGGGTGGGGCTACACCTTC.

V gene TRBV2 combines with J gene TRBJ2-7; 7 nucleotides match TRBD2. V shed 6 bases and J 2 bases; nucleotides not matched to a gene: 7. The germline CDR1 and CDR2 sequences are SNHLY and FYNNEI. The CDR3 has 14 residues. The CDR3 loop reads CASRTPGGTYEQYV. As DNA, the CDR3 is TGTGCCAGCAGAACCCCCGGGGGGACCTACGAGCAGTACGTC.

The V call is TRBV30, the J call TRBJ2-1, with 9 bases lining up with TRBD2. The J segment lost 0 bases and the V segment lost 1 base, leaving 4 bases of the junction unmatched. This CDR3 region has 16 residues. Germline V gene lookup returns CDR1 GTSNPN and CDR2 SVGIG (reference sequence). CDR3 bases: TGTGCCTGGAGTGGTTATAGCGGGAGCTCCTACAATGAGCAGTTCTTC. It translates to CAWSGYSGSSYNEQFF.

DNA of the CDR3: TGTGCCAGCAGCTTAACGGCGGGACAGGGTTACGAGCAGTACTTC. It is translated as CASSLTAGQGYEQYF. The V and J genes are TRBV7-3 and TRBJ2-7, with TRBD1 matching over 9 bases. The ends lost 0 bases at V and 4 bases at J; junction bases unmatched: 4. Germline CDR1 and CDR2: SGHTA and FQGTGA. This CDR3 comprises 15 residues.

V and J are TRBV9 and TRBJ2-7, with a weak D call TRBD1 (5 bases). V lost 0 bases to trimming and J lost 3 bases, with 13 bases between them. Germline-derived CDR1 and CDR2 are SGDLS and YYNGEE. The CDR3 has 15 residues. Here the CDR3 reads CASSVGQGEFYEQYF. CDR3 coding DNA: TGTGCCAGCAGCGTAGGGCAGGGTGAGTTCTACGAGCAGTACTTC.

The chain joins TRBV6-1 to TRBJ2-1, with 8 bases identical to TRBD1. This CDR3 has 13 amino acids. Germline V CDR1 and CDR2: MNHNS, SASEGT. After removal of 7 bases from V and 8 bases from J, the junction contained 7 bases not matched to a gene. The DNA of the CDR3 is TGTGCCAGCAAAAGGACAGGGCTAGATGAGCAGTTCTTC. Translation: CASKRTGLDEQFF.

The J gene is TRBJ2-3, the V gene TRBV11-3; 9 bases line up with TRBD1. Trimming at V came to 5 bases and at J to 3 bases, leaving 12 bases not matched to a gene. There are 17 residues in the CDR3. Germline V gene data show CDR1 as SGHNT and CDR2 as YENEEA. The CDR3 is CASSLRPGQGKTDTQYF. CDR3 in DNA: TGTGCCAGCAGCCTCCGACCGGGACAGGGAAAGACAGATACGCAGTATTTT.

V and J are TRBV27 and TRBJ1-1; TRBD1 aligns across 8 bases. Germline values: CDR1 MNHEY, CDR2 SMNVEV (reference sequence). The CDR3 spans 16 residues. V lost 5 bases to trimming and J lost 2 bases; unmatched junction nucleotides: 10. This CDR3 is CASSEGDRTLNTEAFF. The CDR3 DNA sequence: TGTGCCAGCAGTGAGGGGGACAGGACCTTAAACACTGAAGCTTTCTTT.

The chain recombines TRBV6-5 with TRBJ2-1; TRBD2 matches 9 bases. The V segment lost 5 bases and the J segment 9 bases; nucleotides outside the gene matches: 11. The CDR3 length is 15 residues. Germline V CDR1 and CDR2: MNHEY, SVGAGI. The CDR3 DNA follows: TGTGCCAGCAGTCCCCGGCCAGCGGGAGGCCTTGAGCAGTTCTTC. This translates into CASSPRPAGGLEQFF.

The chain joins TRBV4-3 to TRBJ1-3; possible D gene TRBD1, 5 bases. CDR1 and CDR2 (germline): LGHNA, YSLEER. This CDR3 spans 17 amino acids. Trimming cost V 4 bases and J 0 bases, with 16 bases left between them. CDR3 DNA sequence: TGCGCCAGCAGCCCTTCGGGGGGAGCGAGCTCTGGAAACACCATATATTTT. This gives the protein CASSPSGGASSGNTIYF.

J is TRBJ2-1 and V is TRBV9, with D perhaps matching TRBD2 (6 bases). CDR3 length: 15 residues. V was trimmed by 0 bases and J by 12 bases, leaving 19 bases between them. Per germline, CDR1 SGDLS and CDR2 YYNGEE. CDR3 in DNA: TGTGCCAGCAGCGTAGAGGCTAGAGAATATAGCGGGCAGTTCTTC. Translated: CASSVEAREYSGQFF.

CDR3 residues: CASSPIIYLGAGDTQYF. CDR3 nucleotides: TGTGCCAGCTCACCGATTATTTATTTGGGAGCTGGCGATACGCAGTATTTT. V is TRBV18 and J is TRBJ2-3; possibly TRBD2 for D (5 bases). This CDR3 has 17 residues. Germline lookup yields CDR1 KGHSH and CDR2 LQKENI. Trimming took off 3 bases at V and 6 bases at J, with 22 bases between the two ends.

The V call is TRBV15, the J call TRBJ1-1, with D unresolved. Germline assignment: CDR1 LNHNV and CDR2 YYDKDF (reference sequence). Trimming left V 5 bases short and J 0 bases short, with 10 bases between. This CDR3 is 14 amino acids long. This chain's CDR3 is CATSSEIMNTEAFF. CDR3 nucleotide sequence: TGTGCCACCAGCTCGGAGATCATGAACACTGAAGCTTTCTTT.

The chain couples TRBV7-9 to TRBJ2-7; TRBD2 matches 7 bases. Trimming cost V 1 base and J 3 bases; bases outside gene matches: 9. This CDR3 comprises 16 residues. Germline V CDR1 and CDR2: SEHNR, FQNEAQ (reference sequence). In DNA form, the CDR3 reads TGTGCCAGCAGCTTAGTTGGGAGGGGACCCCACTACGAGCAGTACTTC. It yields the protein CASSLVGRGPHYEQYF.

The chain carries TRBV9 and TRBJ1-1, with 7 positions matching TRBD1. Unmatched junction bases numbered 11, after V lost 6 bases and J lost 3 bases. Germline loops: CDR1 SGDLS, CDR2 YYNGEE. The CDR3 totals 15 residues. For the CDR3, the DNA is TGTGCCAGCAACCGACAGGGCCAGTGGGACACTGAAGCTTTCTTT. Translated: CASNRQGQWDTEAFF.

The chain couples TRBV19 to TRBJ2-2; tentative D call: TRBD1 (6 bases). Germline CDR1 is LNHDA and CDR2 is SQIVND (reference sequence). V lost 1 base and J lost 0, with 6 bases in between. There are 15 residues in the CDR3. The CDR3 spells CASSIGTANTGELFF. The CDR3 DNA reads TGTGCCAGTAGTATAGGGACAGCGAACACCGGGGAGCTGTTTTTT. The complete variable domain, with remaining parts taken from reference TRBV19 and TRBJ2-2, reads DGGITQSPKYLFRKEGQNVTLSCEQNLNHDAMYWYRQDPGQGLRLIYYSQIVNDFQKGDIAEGYSVSREKKESFPLTVTSAQKNPTAFYLCASSIGTANTGELFFGEGSRLTVL.

The CDR3 protein is CASSQVITGGREAFF. The CDR3 bases are TGTGCCAGCAGCCAAGTCATTACAGGGGGCAGAGAAGCTTTCTTT. The chain uses TRBV14 and TRBJ1-1, with TRBD1 identical over 9 bases. Germline CDR1 is SGHDN and CDR2 is FVKESK. The CDR3 sequence is 15 residues long. J lost 8 bases, V lost 1 base, and 8 bases had no gene match.

This rearrangement joins TRBV19 to TRBJ2-7; possibly TRBD2 for D (5 bases). The germline gives CDR1 LNHDA, CDR2 SQIVND (reference sequence). Trimming removed 6 bases from V and 0 bases from J, with 6 bases in between. The CDR3 spans 12 residues. Here the CDR3 DNA reads TGTGCCAGTAGCCGGGACTCCTACGAGCAGTACGTC. This translates into CASSRDSYEQYV.

This chain connects TRBV4-2 to TRBJ1-5, with TRBD1 as a possible D gene (5 bases). The V end was cut by 1 base, the J end by 5 bases, with 18 bases between. The CDR3 is 17 amino acids. Germline CDR1 and CDR2: LGHNA and YNFKEQ. Here the CDR3 reads CASSQGPGPYSDQPQHF. CDR3 sequence (DNA): TGTGCCAGCAGCCAAGGTCCAGGGCCGTATTCCGATCAGCCCCAGCATTTT.

The rearrangement uses TRBV7-2 and TRBJ2-7, with 8 bases identical to TRBD1. V trimming: 4 bases; J trimming: 3 bases; junction bases outside the gene matches: 2. This CDR3 contains 13 residues. Germline assignment: CDR1 SGHTA and CDR2 FQGNSA. DNA of the CDR3: TGTGCCAGCAGCTGGACAGGGAACTACGAGCAGTACTTC. Translating gives CASSWTGNYEQYF.

This chain's CDR3 is CASSLDGQGLNTIYF. DNA for the CDR3: TGTGCCAGCAGCTTAGATGGTCAGGGGTTGAACACCATATATTTT. V is TRBV11-2 and J is TRBJ1-3, with TRBD1 as a possible D gene (6 bases). V lost 0 bases and J 7 bases, leaving 13 bases between the germline ends. Germline lookup yields CDR1 SGHAT and CDR2 FQNNGV. The CDR3 totals 15 residues.

The chain employs TRBV5-1 and TRBJ2-7; TRBD2 aligns across 8 bases. V was clipped by 1 base and J by 0 bases; unmatched bases: 0. CDR3 length equals 14 residues. Germline V gene data show CDR1 as SGHRS and CDR2 as YFSETQ. CDR3 protein: CASSLTSGSYEQYF. CDR3 DNA sequence: TGCGCCAGCAGCTTGACTAGCGGCTCCTACGAGCAGTACTTC.

This chain links TRBV29-1 with TRBJ2-2, with D possibly matching TRBD1 (5 bases). Trimming took 4 bases from V and 4 from J, leaving 7 bases between them. Germline V gene data show CDR1 as SQVTM and CDR2 as ANQGSEA. The CDR3 runs to 12 residues. Written as DNA, the CDR3 is TGCAGCGTTGGGCAGGGCACCGGGGAGCTGTTTTTT. Amino acid sequence: CSVGQGTGELFF.